The next 19 T cell receptor beta chains were all read from a single sample in a study of T cell responses to AZD1222 COVID-19 vaccine. Assay used: immunoSEQ multiplex PCR; TCRdb lists only in-frame clones, some missing. The table includes about 120,000 clones, approximately 85% detected once. The starting material was peripheral blood, obtained on day 0 of AZD1222 vaccination. Source of these receptors: an adult in good health.

This chain uses TRBV2 with TRBJ1-2, with 7 bases aligning to TRBD1. V lost 7 bases and J lost 5; bases outside the gene matches: 7. CDR3 size: 13 residues. Germline lookup yields CDR1 SNHLY and CDR2 FYNNEI. CDR3 in DNA: TGTGCCAGCAATCCCCAGGGGGGTTATGGCTACACCTTC. It specifies CASNPQGGYGYTF. Looking up the rest from reference TRBV2 and TRBJ1-2 gives the full variable domain: EPEVTQTPSHQVTQMGQEVILRCVPISNHLYFYWYRQILGQKVEFLVSFYNNEISEKSEIFDDQFSVERPDGSNFTLKIRSTKLEDSAMYFCASNPQGGYGYTFGSGTRLTVV.

The V call is TRBV9, the J call TRBJ1-3, with no clear D. Germline V gene lookup returns CDR1 SGDLS and CDR2 YYNGEE. V was pared by 1 base and J by 1 base, with 9 bases between. This CDR3 region has 15 residues. The CDR3 spells CASSVMGNSGNTIYF. The CDR3 DNA reads TGTGCCAGCAGCGTAATGGGTAATTCTGGAAACACCATATATTTT.

The chain uses TRBV5-1 and TRBJ2-2; tentative D call: TRBD2 (5 bases). The germline V and J ends were trimmed by 4 bases and 5 bases, with 18 bases remaining between them. Germline assignment: CDR1 SGHRS and CDR2 YFSETQ. The CDR3 loop spans 16 amino acids. This chain's CDR3 is CASSPAVIGETGELFF. In DNA form, the CDR3 reads TGCGCCAGCAGCCCCGCGGTAATCGGGGAGACCGGGGAGCTGTTTTTT.

The chain joins TRBV5-4 to TRBJ1-3; TRBD1 is a possible D gene (5 bases). Germline V gives CDR1 SGHNT, CDR2 YYREEE (reference sequence). V lost 2 bases, J lost 0 bases, and 18 bases lay in between. This CDR3 spans 18 amino acids. CDR3 loop: CASSFGGRVFLSGNTIYF. CDR3 sequence (DNA): TGTGCCAGCAGCTTTGGGGGGAGGGTCTTCCTCTCTGGAAACACCATATATTTT. Variable domain in full (rest from reference TRBV5-4 and TRBJ1-3): ETGVTQSPTHLIKTRGQQVTLRCSSQSGHNTVSWYQQALGQGPQFIFQYYREEENGRGNFPPRFSGLQFPNYSSELNVNALELDDSALYLCASSFGGRVFLSGNTIYFGEGSWLTVV.

V is TRBV6-6 and J is TRBJ1-4, with 8 bases that match TRBD1. The trim removed 5 bases at V and 5 bases at J, leaving 4 bases unmatched. This CDR3 has 14 amino acids. CDR1 is MNHNY, CDR2 SVGAGI, per germline (reference sequence). The CDR3 nucleotides read TGTGCCAGCAGTGCGCAGGGGGCGAATGAAAAACTGTTTTTT. Translating gives CASSAQGANEKLFF.

The chain joins TRBV28 to TRBJ1-6; D remains unclear. Germline CDR1 is MDHEN and CDR2 is SYDVKM. Trimming took 3 bases from V and 8 from J, leaving 8 bases between them. The CDR3 loop spans 13 amino acids. The CDR3 is CASSFYGDSPLHF. The CDR3 DNA sequence: TGTGCCAGCAGTTTCTACGGAGATTCACCCCTCCACTTT.

V usage is TRBV28 and J usage is TRBJ1-1; D may be TRBD1 (6 bases). Trimming took 10 bases from V and 1 from J, leaving 10 bases between them. Germline lookup yields CDR1 MDHEN and CDR2 SYDVKM. There are 12 residues in the CDR3. For the CDR3, the DNA is TGTGCCACCCGACAGGCGAACACTGAAGCTTTCTTT. It is translated as CATRQANTEAFF. The full variable domain, in which reference TRBV28 and TRBJ1-1 provide the parts outside the CDR3, is DVKVTQSSRYLVKRTGEKVFLECVQDMDHENMFWYRQDPGLGLRLIYFSYDVKMKEKGDIPEGYSVSREKKERFSLILESASTNQTSMYLCATRQANTEAFFGQGTRLTVV.

The chain recombines TRBV27 with TRBJ1-6; D is unclear. The V and J ends lost 4 bases and 0 bases respectively, with 13 bases between them. Germline V gene sequence: CDR1 MNHEY, CDR2 SMNVEV (reference sequence). The CDR3 has 17 residues. CDR3 sequence: CASSSDLRSSYNSPLHF. CDR3 nucleotides: TGTGCCAGCAGTTCGGACCTCAGGAGCTCCTATAATTCACCCCTCCACTTT.

This rearrangement joins TRBV19 to TRBJ1-1; D is perhaps TRBD1 (6 bases). The CDR3 is 16 amino acids. In germline, CDR1 is LNHDA, CDR2 SQIVND (reference sequence). V was clipped by 4 bases and J by 1 base, with 16 bases between them. CDR3 protein: CASSTGGSPGNTEAFF. DNA for the CDR3: TGTGCCAGTAGTACGGGGGGCTCCCCGGGGAACACTGAAGCTTTCTTT.

V is TRBV19 and J is TRBJ1-5; perhaps TRBD1 as D (6 bases). V was clipped by 3 bases and J by 0 bases, with 15 bases between them. This CDR3 is 17 amino acids long. CDR1 and CDR2 from the germline V gene are LNHDA and SQIVND (reference sequence). Written as DNA, the CDR3 is TGTGCCAGTAGTATGCCGCAGGGGTCATATAGCAATCAGCCCCAGCATTTT. Translating it yields CASSMPQGSYSNQPQHF.

V gene TRBV14 combines with J gene TRBJ1-1; no clear D. V was pared by 0 bases and J by 5 bases, with 4 bases between. In germline, CDR1 is SGHDN, CDR2 FVKESK. This CDR3 comprises 12 residues. CDR3 protein: CASSQEVTEAFF. In DNA form, the CDR3 reads TGTGCCAGCAGCCAAGAGGTGACTGAAGCTTTCTTT.

The J gene is TRBJ1-5, the V gene TRBV30, with D possibly TRBD1 on 5 matching bases. The CDR3 contains 15 residues. The germline V gene encodes CDR1 GTSNPN and CDR2 SVGIG (reference sequence). V was clipped by 3 bases and J by 0 bases, with 12 bases between them. In DNA, the CDR3 is TGTGCCTGGAGGCTCAACGGGGCTAGCAATCAGCCCCAGCATTTT. Translating gives CAWRLNGASNQPQHF. The full variable domain, completed using reference TRBV30 and TRBJ1-5, is SQTIHQWPATLVQPVGSPLSLECTVEGTSNPNLYWYRQAAGRGLQLLFYSVGIGQISSEVPQNLSASRPQDRQFILSSKKLLLSDSGFYLCAWRLNGASNQPQHFGDGTRLSIL.

This rearrangement joins TRBV28 to TRBJ1-2; a possible D gene is TRBD1 (6 bases). The germline V and J ends were trimmed by 11 bases and 5 bases, with 15 bases remaining between them. The CDR3 extends over 12 amino acids. Per the germline V gene, CDR1 is MDHEN and CDR2 is SYDVKM. The CDR3 here is CALTATGYGYTF. CDR3 DNA sequence: TGTGCCCTCACCGCGACAGGTTATGGCTACACCTTC.

The chain employs TRBV10-3 and TRBJ1-5; 8 nucleotides align to TRBD1. The V gene's germline CDR1 is ENHRY and CDR2 SYGVKD. V was pared by 10 bases and J by 0 bases, with 5 bases of the junction left unmatched. This CDR3 comprises 14 residues. The CDR3 is CATQGTGSNQPQHF. In DNA, the CDR3 is TGTGCCACCCAAGGGACAGGTAGCAATCAGCCCCAGCATTTT.

The chain carries TRBV28 and TRBJ2-1; 12 bases are a match to TRBD2. V shed 2 bases and J 0 bases; nucleotides not matched to a gene: 2. The CDR3 has 17 residues. Germline V gene lookup returns CDR1 MDHEN and CDR2 SYDVKM. The CDR3 DNA reads TGTGCCAGCAGTTTAAGGACTAGCGGGGACTCCTACAATGAGCAGTTCTTC. It specifies CASSLRTSGDSYNEQFF.

This clone showed up just a few times. The chain couples TRBV28 to TRBJ2-7, with 7 bases lining up with TRBD1. Trimming cost V 6 bases and J 3 bases; bases outside gene matches: 11. Germline V lookup: CDR1 MDHEN, CDR2 SYDVKM. The CDR3 contains 15 residues. The CDR3 nucleotides are TGTGCCAGCAGCAACTTGATCCGGGACAGCTACGAGCAGTACTTC. This codes for CASSNLIRDSYEQYF.

This clone was seen a handful of times. This sequence joins TRBV28 and TRBJ1-2; D possibly corresponds to TRBD1 (5 bases). The V and J ends lost 4 bases and 6 bases respectively, with 12 bases between them. CDR3 length: 13 amino acids. Germline V lookup: CDR1 MDHEN, CDR2 SYDVKM. CDR3: CASSSRDGNGYTF. In DNA, the CDR3 is TGTGCCAGCAGTTCTCGGGACGGAAATGGCTACACCTTC.

J is TRBJ2-3 and V is TRBV7-2; D is perhaps TRBD2 (5 bases). CDR3 length: 17 amino acids. Trimming cost V 1 base and J 1 base, with 15 bases left between them. Germline-derived CDR1 and CDR2 are SGHTA and FQGNSA. CDR3 loop: CASSLVLAPTRTDTQYF. The CDR3 coding sequence is TGTGCCAGCAGCTTAGTTTTAGCGCCGACACGCACAGATACGCAGTATTTT.

This chain links TRBV7-2 with TRBJ2-3, with 7 bases matching TRBD2. V lost 6 bases, J lost 2 bases, and 14 bases stayed unmatched. Germline assignment: CDR1 SGHTA and CDR2 FQGNSA. The CDR3 runs to 17 residues. The CDR3 is CASSSRRGGQDTDTQYF. CDR3 DNA sequence: TGTGCCAGCAGTTCCCGAAGGGGAGGGCAGGACACAGATACGCAGTATTTT.